A single sample is the source of the 21 T cell receptor beta chains below, sequenced in a study of blood T cell repertoires in COVID-19. Clones were sequenced by immunoSEQ multiplex PCR, and TCRdb holds only the in-frame ones, with some missing. The sample has about 160,000 clones, around 85% seen once. Material for sequencing was peripheral blood. All receptors derive from a human donor with acute or convalescent COVID-19. The donor label of this sample is uncertain.

V gene TRBV15 combines with J gene TRBJ2-5; TRBD1 matches at 7 bases. Germline lookup yields CDR1 LNHNV and CDR2 YYDKDF (reference sequence). This CDR3 region has 16 residues. V was pared by 2 bases and J by 2 bases, with 8 bases of the junction left unmatched. CDR3 amino acids: CATSRQTGWLQETQYF. The CDR3 DNA follows: TGTGCCACCAGCAGACAGACAGGGTGGTTGCAAGAGACCCAGTACTTC.

This clone was recorded only once. The CDR3 protein is CASRRTDYNSPLHF. CDR3 bases: TGTGCCAGCAGGAGGACAGATTATAATTCACCCCTCCACTTT. This chain connects TRBV28 to TRBJ1-6; possible D gene TRBD1, 6 bases. Germline assignment: CDR1 MDHEN and CDR2 SYDVKM. Trimming took off 6 bases at V and 4 bases at J, with 10 bases between the two ends. There are 14 residues in the CDR3.

This chain connects TRBV3-1 (or the pseudogene TRBV3-2) to TRBJ1-1; no firm D call. This CDR3 spans 15 amino acids. V was pared by 2 bases and J by 1 base, with 11 bases between. Germline V gene sequence: CDR1 LGHDT, CDR2 YNNKEL (reference sequence). CDR3 region: CASSQTGSANTEAFF. Here the CDR3 DNA reads TGTGCCAGCAGCCAAACGGGGTCGGCGAACACTGAAGCTTTCTTT.

The rearrangement links TRBV5-5 to TRBJ1-2, with D unresolved. Germline V gives CDR1 SGHKS, CDR2 YYEKEE (reference sequence). Trimming left V 3 bases short and J 0 bases short, with 12 bases between. The CDR3 sequence is 15 residues long. The CDR3 protein is CASSYTPVANYGYTF. Here the CDR3 DNA reads TGTGCCAGCAGCTATACTCCTGTAGCTAACTATGGCTACACCTTC. The variable domain in full, completed from reference TRBV5-5 and TRBJ1-2, reads DAGVTQSPTHLIKTRGQQVTLRCSPISGHKSVSWYQQVLGQGPQFIFQYYEKEERGRGNFPDRFSARQFPNYSSELNVNALLLGDSALYLCASSYTPVANYGYTFGSGTRLTVV.

The rearrangement joins TRBV5-1 to TRBJ2-2; 13 bases align to TRBD2. The length of the CDR3 is 18 residues. From germline, CDR1 is SGHRS and CDR2 YFSETQ. V trimming: 4 bases; J trimming: 7 bases; junction bases outside the gene matches: 13. The CDR3 region has the DNA TGCGCCAGCAGCGAAGGACTAGCGGGGGAAAAGGCCGTCGGGGAGCTGTTTTTT. Encoded protein: CASSEGLAGEKAVGELFF.

This rearrangement joins TRBV15 to TRBJ1-2, with TRBD1 as a possible D gene (5 bases). The CDR3 is made up of 15 amino acids. From germline, CDR1 is LNHNV and CDR2 YYDKDF (reference sequence). The V and J ends lost 3 bases and 6 bases respectively, with 17 bases between them. The chain's CDR3 is CATSRASWGDDGYTF. CDR3 coding DNA: TGTGCCACCAGCAGGGCAAGTTGGGGCGACGATGGCTACACCTTC.

The chain recombines TRBV15 with TRBJ2-1, with 7 bases matching TRBD1. Trimming at V came to 7 bases and at J to 11 bases, leaving 5 bases not matched to a gene. CDR1 is LNHNV and CDR2 is YYDKDF in the germline V gene (reference sequence). CDR3 length equals 11 residues. The CDR3 DNA sequence: TGTGCCACCAATTACAGGGGTCAGCAGTTCTTC. Protein sequence: CATNYRGQQFF.

The rearrangement joins TRBV5-5 to TRBJ1-5, with D unclear. The germline V gene encodes CDR1 SGHKS and CDR2 YYEKEE (reference sequence). CDR3 size: 14 residues. With 1 base removed from V and 7 bases from J, the gap between germline ends came to 12 bases. The CDR3 region has the DNA TGTGCCAGCAGCTTGTGGGGAGAAGGACAGCCCCAGCATTTT. This translates into CASSLWGEGQPQHF.

V and J are TRBV5-1 and TRBJ2-7; 16 bases are shared with TRBD2. V shed 3 bases and J 4 bases; nucleotides not matched to a gene: 4. The CDR3 sequence is 16 residues long. Germline V CDR1 and CDR2: SGHRS, YFSETQ. The CDR3 spells CASSSGTSGGVYEQYF. The CDR3, as DNA: TGCGCCAGCAGCTCCGGGACTAGCGGGGGGGTTTACGAGCAGTACTTC.

This clone occurred once. The CDR3 spells CASSFDDRGITGELFF. CDR3 nucleotides: TGTGCCAGCAGTTTTGATGACAGGGGGATAACCGGGGAGCTGTTTTTT. V is TRBV28 and J is TRBJ2-2, with 9 bases that match TRBD1. There are 16 residues in the CDR3. V dropped 3 bases and J dropped 5; count of bases not matched to a gene: 7. The germline V gene encodes CDR1 MDHEN and CDR2 SYDVKM.

The chain has TRBV9 and TRBJ1-1; TRBD1 might be the D (5 bases). The V end was cut by 3 bases, the J end by 4 bases, with 10 bases between. Germline CDR1 and CDR2: SGDLS and YYNGEE. The CDR3 consists of 13 residues. CDR3 amino acids: CASSEGASTEAFF. The DNA for the CDR3 is TGTGCCAGCAGCGAAGGGGCTTCCACTGAAGCTTTCTTT.

The V gene is TRBV30, the J gene TRBJ1-1; TRBD1 matches at 7 bases. The V and J ends lost 3 bases and 6 bases, in that order; junction bases with no gene match: 7. The CDR3 consists of 13 residues. CDR1 and CDR2 (germline): GTSNPN, SVGIG (reference sequence). CDR3 region: CAWRQGRISEAFF. CDR3 DNA: TGTGCCTGGAGACAGGGGCGTATATCTGAAGCTTTCTTT.

This chain uses TRBV10-3 with TRBJ1-3; D gene uncertain. Trimming took off 3 bases at V and 0 bases at J, with 6 bases between the two ends. Per germline, CDR1 ENHRY and CDR2 SYGVKD. This CDR3 is built from 14 residues. The CDR3 protein is CAISEEASGNTIYF. CDR3 nucleotide sequence: TGTGCCATCAGTGAAGAAGCCTCTGGAAACACCATATATTTT.

This clone was observed a single time. The rearrangement joins TRBV6-2 or TRBV6-3 to TRBJ1-5; D is unresolved. V was clipped by 3 bases and J by 0 bases, with 6 bases between them. This CDR3 contains 14 residues. Looked up from germline, CDR1 is MNHEY and CDR2 is SVGEGT. The chain's CDR3 is CASSYSGSNQPQHF. The CDR3 nucleotides are TGTGCCAGCAGTTATTCAGGTAGCAATCAGCCCCAGCATTTT.

The V and J genes are TRBV7-2 and TRBJ1-1, with D possibly TRBD1 on 6 matching bases. V was cut by 1 base and J by 7 bases, with 13 bases left in between. CDR1 is SGHTA and CDR2 is FQGNSA in the germline V gene. CDR3 size: 14 residues. CDR3: CASSLGGQLREAFF. In DNA, the CDR3 is TGTGCCAGCAGCTTAGGCGGACAGCTGCGTGAAGCTTTCTTT.

This rearrangement joins TRBV11-3 to TRBJ1-4; the D is unclear. V was trimmed by 0 bases and J by 7 bases, leaving 12 bases between them. The CDR3 is 15 amino acids. Germline V gene sequence: CDR1 SGHNT, CDR2 YENEEA. CDR3 sequence (DNA): TGTGCCAGCAGCTTAGATGTGGGAGGTGGTGAAAAACTGTTTTTT. Translating it yields CASSLDVGGGEKLFF.

The rearrangement joins TRBV14 to TRBJ2-1, with 12 bases aligning to TRBD2. This CDR3 spans 16 amino acids. With V trimmed by 4 bases and J by 6 bases, 7 bases remained unmatched. Germline values: CDR1 SGHDN, CDR2 FVKESK. The CDR3 here is CASSRSSGGARNEQFF. Written as DNA, the CDR3 is TGTGCCAGCAGCCGATCTAGCGGGGGGGCGCGCAATGAGCAGTTCTTC.

The chain employs TRBV29-1 and TRBJ2-1, with 9 bases fitting TRBD2. Germline V gene lookup returns CDR1 SQVTM and CDR2 ANQGSEA. The length of the CDR3 is 13 residues. With V trimmed by 6 bases and J by 7 bases, 7 bases remained unmatched. The CDR3: CSVAGGKGNEQFF. Written as DNA, the CDR3 is TGCAGCGTGGCGGGGGGGAAAGGGAATGAGCAGTTCTTC.

In DNA, the CDR3 is TGTGCCACCAGCAGAGGAGGGACAGGGAAGTTTGGAGCTTTCTTT. Protein: CATSRGGTGKFGAFF. The chain joins TRBV15 to TRBJ1-1; 9 nucleotides align to TRBD1. The CDR3 is made up of 15 amino acids. J was trimmed by 10 bases and V by 1 base; bases with no gene match: 10. The germline V gene has CDR1 LNHNV and CDR2 YYDKDF (reference sequence).

This clone is a singleton in its sample. This chain uses TRBV2 with TRBJ1-4, with D possibly matching TRBD1 (6 bases). Trimming took 5 bases from V and 3 from J, leaving 13 bases between them. CDR3 size: 15 residues. CDR1 and CDR2 (germline): SNHLY, FYNNEI. DNA for the CDR3: TGTGCCAGCAGTCCGCCAGGGGTAGCTAATGAAAAACTGTTTTTT. Translation: CASSPPGVANEKLFF.

This clone was counted only a few times. The chain has TRBV29-1 and TRBJ2-1, with 8 bases lining up with TRBD1. The CDR3 has 17 residues. Losses at the gene ends were 6 bases for V and 3 bases for J; bases not matched to a gene: 16. Germline values: CDR1 SQVTM, CDR2 ANQGSEA. The CDR3 nucleotides read TGCAGCGTGGATAGGGACAGGTCGGGAGAGGGCTACAATGAGCAGTTCTTC. Protein sequence: CSVDRDRSGEGYNEQFF.